A single sample is the source of the 23 T cell receptor beta chains below, sequenced in a study of siplizumab effects on memory and regulatory T cells. The repertoire was sequenced with immunoSEQ multiplex PCR; TCRdb's copy has only in-frame clones and lacks some. This table holds approximately 98,000 clones, roughly 94% found once. Material: non-Treg CD4+ T cells sorted from blood. Every receptor here comes from a human donor in good health.

The chain is built from TRBV28 and TRBJ2-1, with D possibly TRBD1 on 6 matching bases. Germline V gene sequence: CDR1 MDHEN, CDR2 SYDVKM. V was trimmed by 8 bases and J by 6 bases, leaving 20 bases between them. CDR3 length: 15 amino acids. The chain's CDR3 is CASHHRQVASNEQFF. In DNA form, the CDR3 reads TGTGCCAGCCACCACCGACAGGTAGCATCCAATGAGCAGTTCTTC.

V is TRBV5-1 and J is TRBJ2-1, with D possibly TRBD2 on 6 matching bases. This CDR3 has 14 amino acids. Germline V gene sequence: CDR1 SGHRS, CDR2 YFSETQ. With 0 bases removed from V and 7 bases from J, the gap between germline ends came to 11 bases. The CDR3 loop is CASSLGIAGNEQFF. The CDR3, as DNA: TGCGCCAGCAGCTTGGGAATTGCGGGAAATGAGCAGTTCTTC.

The chain carries TRBV19 and TRBJ2-5; TRBD1 matches at 10 bases. With 4 bases clipped from V and 7 bases from J, the junction kept 6 bases outside the gene matches. Germline assignment: CDR1 LNHDA and CDR2 SQIVND (reference sequence). This CDR3 contains 14 residues. The CDR3 protein is CASSKRQGAGTQYF. CDR3 bases: TGTGCCAGTAGTAAACGACAGGGGGCCGGGACCCAGTACTTC.

V gene TRBV15 combines with J gene TRBJ1-5; D is unclear. CDR1 LNHNV and CDR2 YYDKDF come from the germline V gene (reference sequence). The CDR3 covers 16 residues. V shed 0 bases and J shed 3 bases, with 12 bases lying between them. The CDR3 nucleotides are TGTGCCACCAGCAGAGATACTGACACCATCAATCAGCCCCAGCATTTT. It codes for CATSRDTDTINQPQHF.

This clone was counted a single time. This sequence joins TRBV5-8 and TRBJ2-2; D call uncertain. This CDR3 is 14 amino acids long. The germline V and J ends were trimmed by 1 base and 7 bases, with 11 bases remaining between them. The germline gives CDR1 SGHTS, CDR2 YDEGEE. CDR3: CASSLFKSGGELFF. For the CDR3, the DNA is TGTGCCAGCAGCTTGTTTAAATCGGGCGGGGAGCTGTTTTTT.

This chain links TRBV5-1 with TRBJ2-3, with 15 nucleotides matching TRBD2. The CDR3 length is 17 residues. V was clipped by 2 bases and J by 4 bases; unmatched bases: 5. The germline V gene encodes CDR1 SGHRS and CDR2 YFSETQ. The CDR3 DNA reads TGCGCCAGCAGCTTCGGACTAGCGGGAGGGCCCCCAGATACGCAGTATTTT. The encoded protein is CASSFGLAGGPPDTQYF.

This CDR3 is CASKPKGLAGGYEQYF. The CDR3 nucleotides are TGTGCCAGCAAGCCGAAAGGACTAGCGGGAGGTTACGAGCAGTACTTC. The chain employs TRBV27 and TRBJ2-7; the match to TRBD2 covers 14 bases. V lost 7 bases and J lost 4; bases outside the gene matches: 9. This CDR3 contains 16 residues. Germline V gene sequence: CDR1 MNHEY, CDR2 SMNVEV (reference sequence).

This chain joins TRBV5-1 and TRBJ2-7; D remains unclear. The germline V gene has CDR1 SGHRS and CDR2 YFSETQ. V was pared by 1 base and J by 4 bases, with 12 bases between. The CDR3 runs to 14 residues. The CDR3 sequence is CASSLRLERYEQYF. The CDR3 DNA is TGCGCCAGCAGCTTGCGGCTGGAAAGATACGAGCAGTACTTC.

This rearrangement joins TRBV6-5 to TRBJ1-3; the D is unclear. Germline V gene lookup returns CDR1 MNHEY and CDR2 SVGAGI. The V end was cut by 6 bases, the J end by 7 bases, with 19 bases between. The CDR3 loop spans 15 amino acids. The CDR3 loop reads CASRSDLVLDNTIYF. The CDR3 nucleotides are TGTGCCAGCAGATCGGACCTCGTGCTGGACAACACCATATATTTT.

The CDR3 nucleotides read TGTGCCAGCAGCCAACCTCCGTTCGGGAGACAGGGGGCGGTTGGCTACACCTTC. Its protein is CASSQPPFGRQGAVGYTF. This sequence joins TRBV7-9 and TRBJ1-2; TRBD1 matches 10 bases. This CDR3 is built from 18 residues. Germline loops: CDR1 SEHNR, CDR2 FQNEAQ (reference sequence). V lost 5 bases, J lost 7 bases, and 19 bases stayed unmatched.

This chain connects TRBV19 to TRBJ2-5; 7 positions match TRBD1. This CDR3 is 12 amino acids long. Trimming cost V 6 bases and J 9 bases; bases outside gene matches: 7. Germline loops: CDR1 LNHDA, CDR2 SQIVND (reference sequence). The CDR3 DNA follows: TGTGCCAGTAGCACAGGGACAGCGGCCCAGTACTTC. It is translated as CASSTGTAAQYF.

The chain uses TRBV6-1 and TRBJ2-1; D might be TRBD2 (6 bases). Per the germline V gene, CDR1 is MNHNS and CDR2 is SASEGT. The CDR3 length is 14 residues. Trimming took off 8 bases at V and 4 bases at J, with 15 bases between the two ends. The CDR3 bases are TGTGCCAGCGCTTTATGGGGGGTTTACAATGAGCAGTTCTTC. Translating it yields CASALWGVYNEQFF.

V and J are TRBV9 and TRBJ2-7; D ambiguous. From germline, CDR1 is SGDLS and CDR2 YYNGEE. Trimming took off 3 bases at V and 6 bases at J, with 19 bases between the two ends. The CDR3 sequence is 15 residues long. This chain's CDR3 is CASSARIVGSSEQYF. Written as DNA, the CDR3 is TGTGCCAGCAGCGCCCGGATAGTTGGATCATCCGAGCAGTACTTC.

This sequence joins TRBV25-1 and TRBJ1-1; 7 bases fit TRBD1. J was trimmed by 1 base and V by 6 bases; bases with no gene match: 5. Germline CDR1 and CDR2: MGHDK and SYGVNS. The CDR3 runs to 14 residues. The CDR3 nucleotides read TGTGCCAGCAGACAGGACAGGCCGAACACTGAAGCTTTCTTT. Translated: CASRQDRPNTEAFF.

CDR3 DNA sequence: TGTGCCAGCAGCCGTTTGCAGAACTACGAGCAGTACTTC. It specifies CASSRLQNYEQYF. This chain uses TRBV7-8 with TRBJ2-7; unclear D gene. This CDR3 comprises 13 residues. Germline CDR1 SGHVS, CDR2 FQNEAQ. Trimming left V 5 bases short and J 3 bases short, with 11 bases between.

V and J are TRBV5-6 and TRBJ1-4; possibly TRBD1 for D (5 bases). Germline loops: CDR1 SGHDT, CDR2 YYEEEE. CDR3 length equals 14 residues. V lost 0 bases, J lost 3 bases, and 6 bases lay in between. CDR3 sequence: CASSLVGANEKLFF. The CDR3 DNA reads as TGTGCCAGCAGCTTGGTGGGGGCTAATGAAAAACTGTTTTTT. The full variable domain, in which reference TRBV5-6 and TRBJ1-4 provide the parts outside the CDR3, is DAGVTQSPTHLIKTRGQQVTLRCSPKSGHDTVSWYQQALGQGPQFIFQYYEEEERQRGNFPDRFSGHQFPNYSSELNVNALLLGDSALYLCASSLVGANEKLFFGSGTQLSVL.

The gene calls are TRBV5-1 and TRBJ2-5; perhaps TRBD1 as D (5 bases). This CDR3 region has 14 residues. Trimming pared 4 bases from V and 4 bases from J, leaving 14 bases between. Looked up from germline, CDR1 is SGHRS and CDR2 is YFSETQ. CDR3 protein: CASSTPGQGETQYF. The CDR3 DNA follows: TGCGCCAGCAGCACCCCTGGCCAGGGAGAGACCCAGTACTTC.

The chain joins TRBV18 to TRBJ1-4, with D possibly matching TRBD1 (5 bases). The CDR3 has 13 amino acids. Trimming stripped 5 bases from V and 4 bases from J, with 8 bases between. Per germline, CDR1 KGHSH and CDR2 LQKENI. The CDR3 loop reads CASSYGGNEKLFF. The CDR3 DNA reads TGTGCCAGCTCATACGGGGGTAATGAAAAACTGTTTTTT.

The V and J genes are TRBV5-4 and TRBJ2-7; D unresolved. This CDR3 spans 13 amino acids. Germline CDR1 SGHNT, CDR2 YYREEE (reference sequence). V was cut by 4 bases and J by 4 bases, with 12 bases left in between. The CDR3 DNA reads TGTGCCAGCAGCCGAATACGGACGTACGAGCAGTACTTC. It yields the protein CASSRIRTYEQYF.

The chain joins TRBV6-6 to TRBJ2-7, with D hard to call. V gave up 0 bases and J gave up 2 bases, with 8 bases separating them. This CDR3 region has 14 residues. Germline CDR1 MNHNY, CDR2 SVGAGI (reference sequence). CDR3 bases: TGTGCCAGCAGTTACTCCGAGAACACCTACGAGCAGTACTTC. Its protein product is CASSYSENTYEQYF.

J is TRBJ1-1 and V is TRBV28; D gene uncertain. This CDR3 contains 14 residues. The germline V gene has CDR1 MDHEN and CDR2 SYDVKM. V was trimmed by 7 bases and J by 4 bases, leaving 16 bases between them. CDR3 amino acids: CASTTTPGLTEAFF. The CDR3 nucleotides are TGTGCCAGCACCACCACCCCGGGTCTCACTGAAGCTTTCTTT.

J is TRBJ2-5 and V is TRBV5-8, with D perhaps being TRBD1 or TRBD2 (5 bases each). The CDR3 is 15 residues long. CDR1 and CDR2 (germline): SGHTS, YDEGEE. V dropped 3 bases and J dropped 7 bases, with 19 bases sitting between them. The CDR3, as DNA: TGTGCCAGCAGCTCCGGGACCCTCTCAAGTGGGACCCAGTACTTC. Its protein product is CASSSGTLSSGTQYF.

The J gene is TRBJ1-3, the V gene TRBV6-6; D is unresolved. Germline V lookup: CDR1 MNHNY, CDR2 SVGAGI (reference sequence). The length of the CDR3 is 14 residues. Trimming left V 8 bases short and J 2 bases short, with 13 bases between. The CDR3 nucleotides read TGTGCCAGCCTGGCCGGGCTCGCTGGAAACACCATATATTTT. This gives the protein CASLAGLAGNTIYF.